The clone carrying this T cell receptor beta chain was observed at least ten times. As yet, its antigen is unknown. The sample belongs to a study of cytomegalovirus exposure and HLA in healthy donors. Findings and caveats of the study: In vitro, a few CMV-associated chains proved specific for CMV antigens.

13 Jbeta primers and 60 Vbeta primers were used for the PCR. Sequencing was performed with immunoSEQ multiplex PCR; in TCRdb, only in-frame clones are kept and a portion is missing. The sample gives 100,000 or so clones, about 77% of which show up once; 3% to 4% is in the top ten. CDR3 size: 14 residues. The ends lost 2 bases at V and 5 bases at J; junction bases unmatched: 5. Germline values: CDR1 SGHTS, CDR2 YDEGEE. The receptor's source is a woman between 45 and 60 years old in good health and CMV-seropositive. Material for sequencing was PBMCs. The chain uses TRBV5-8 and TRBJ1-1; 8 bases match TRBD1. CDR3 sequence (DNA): TGTGCCAGCAGCTTCAGGACAGGGAAGACTGAAGCTTTCTTT. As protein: CASSFRTGKTEAFF.